This T cell receptor beta chain was recovered during a study of T cell responses to AZD1222 COVID-19 vaccine. This clone was found a few times. As yet, its antigen is unknown. At the DNA level, this CDR3 is encoded by other sequences in the same sample as well. CDR1 is MDHEN and CDR2 is SYDVKM in the germline V gene. V was trimmed by 6 bases and J by 5 bases, leaving 8 bases between them. This CDR3 region has 12 residues. The data were produced by immunoSEQ multiplex PCR, yet TCRdb's version contains in-frame clones alone and is incomplete. The sample records approximately 190,000 clones, 80% to 90% being singletons. Study-wide results and limits: Nearly half of spike-specific TCRs reportedly target unmutated variant regions. In all cases, repertoires were sampled only after the peak T cell response. Baseline antibody screening turned up just a handful of seropositive AZD1222 recipients. Most donors were white British and more were female, and clonal diversity was possibly underestimated.

This clonotype was sampled from an adult in good health. The chain employs TRBV28 and TRBJ1-5, with D uncertain. The source was peripheral blood, collected on day 0 of MenACWY control vaccination. In DNA form, the CDR3 reads TGTGCCAGCAGCCTACGGGATCAGCCCCAGCATTTT. This gives the protein CASSLRDQPQHF.